These 3 T cell receptor beta chains share one sample of origin, sequenced in a study of cytomegalovirus exposure and HLA in healthy donors. The PCR made use of 60 Vbeta and 13 Jbeta primers. Produced via immunoSEQ multiplex PCR; TCRdb's table is partial and in-frame only. The sample has fewer than 200,000 clones, over 70% seen once. The sample taken for sequencing was PBMCs. These TCRs come from a man in his forties in good health and CMV-seropositive.

This rearrangement joins TRBV14 to TRBJ2-2; 9 nucleotides match TRBD2. Germline CDR1 and CDR2: SGHDN and FVKESK. The CDR3 runs 21 residues. V lost 5 bases, J lost 6 bases, and 25 bases stayed unmatched. Written as DNA, the CDR3 is TGTGCCAGCAGCATAAGAGACGGACAGCTACGCCGTGGCGGGAGGGCCGGGGAGCTGTTTTTT. Translation gives CASSIRDGQLRRGGRAGELFF.

The CDR3 region is CASRGQLYNSPLHF. For the CDR3, the DNA is TGTGCCAGCAGGGGACAACTTTATAATTCACCCCTCCACTTT. The chain employs TRBV6-5 and TRBJ1-6; TRBD1 is a possible D gene (6 bases). The CDR3 loop spans 14 amino acids. Per germline, CDR1 MNHEY and CDR2 SVGAGI. The V end was cut by 6 bases, the J end by 4 bases, with 10 bases between.

V gene TRBV9 combines with J gene TRBJ1-6; possibly TRBD1 for D (6 bases). CDR1 and CDR2 from the germline V gene are SGDLS and YYNGEE. V lost 2 bases, J lost 7 bases, and 10 bases lay in between. The CDR3 loop spans 14 amino acids. CDR3 in DNA: TGTGCCAGCAGCGTCGGACAGAGAAATTCACCCCTCCACTTT. This translates into CASSVGQRNSPLHF.